A selection of T cell receptor beta chains follows, all from one sample in a study of vaccination effects on CD4 cells after COVID-19. Antigens for these TCRs are unknown. Generated by immunoSEQ multiplex PCR, the TCRdb table keeps only in-frame clones and is missing some. The sample lists fewer than 75,000 clones, roughly three quarters occurring once. The starting material was CD4+ T cells from PBMCs cultured without peptide, obtained before COVID-19 vaccination. These receptors were collected from a human donor who received a COVID-19 vaccine. Each CDR3 is given with its conserved first and last residue. The D gene is left open where the match is weak. Clone size, where shown, is once, few, many, or a class for clones that have expanded.

TRBV3-1/TRBV3-2	TRBD1	TRBJ1-3	-	TGTGCCAGCAGCCAGTGGGACAGGGAAAACACCATATATTTT	CASSQWDRENTIYF
TRBV4-3	-	TRBJ1-6	-	TGCGCCAGCAGCCAAGACCCCGGACAGTTCTATAATTCACCCCTCCACTTT	CASSQDPGQFYNSPLHF
TRBV6-5	TRBD1	TRBJ2-1	once	TGTGCCAGCAGGACAGACAGGGGGTCCTACAATGAGCAGTTCTTC	CASRTDRGSYNEQFF
TRBV7-9	TRBD1	TRBJ1-2	-	TGTGCCAGCAGCGCCCAATCCGGGACAGGGACCTCTTATGGCTACACCTTC	CASSAQSGTGTSYGYTF
TRBV30	-	TRBJ1-4	-	TGTGCCTGGAGTGTACTTGCTGGGGCAGCCGAAAATGAAAAACTGTTTTTT	CAWSVLAGAAENEKLFF
TRBV5-1	TRBD1	TRBJ1-5	few	TGCGCCAGCAGCTTGGAGACAGGGGGAAGGCAGCCCCAGCATTTT	CASSLETGGRQPQHF
TRBV5-1	-	TRBJ1-3	-	TGCGCCAGCAGCTCCAACGTGTTGCGCTCTGGAAACACCATATATTTT	CASSSNVLRSGNTIYF
TRBV15	-	TRBJ2-3	-	TGTGCCACCAGCAGAGACTGGGGCCCCCCGTATTTT	CATSRDWGPPYF
TRBV12-5	-	TRBJ2-4	-	TGTGCTAGTGGTTCGATTTTGGACAGACGAGCCAAAAACATTCAGTACTTC	CASGSILDRRAKNIQYF
TRBV23-1	-	TRBJ1-5	few	TGCGCCAGCATCCCCCCTCGGGGCAATCAGCCCCAGCATTTT	CASIPPRGNQPQHF
TRBV9	-	TRBJ1-2	once	TGTGCCAGCAGCTCATTGGGGGGTGGCTACACCTTC	CASSSLGGGYTF